The rows below give T cell receptor beta chains drawn from one sample of a study of CD4 T cells in relation to SARS-CoV-2 and coronaviruses. Antigens of these TCRs are unknown. Profiled with immunoSEQ multiplex PCR; TCRdb holds only in-frame clones, not every one. The repertoire holds fewer than 25,000 clones, with around four fifths as singletons. The sequenced sample was CD4+ T cells from PBMCs, cultured in vitro. The source of these receptors is a human donor in good health. Each CDR3 is given without its conserved first and last residue. The order of the fields is CDR3 protein, J gene, V gene.

ASSRGQINYGYT TRBJ1-2 TRBV5-4
ASSMASGLAKNIQY TRBJ2-4 TRBV5-1
ASSLLHSSGEQY TRBJ2-7 TRBV7-3
ASSPRDSPYEKLF TRBJ1-4 TRBV19
ASSFSGVGETQY TRBJ2-5 TRBV28
AISGVNEQF TRBJ2-1 TRBV10-3
ASSSEYQGAGNQPQH TRBJ1-5 TRBV7-9
ASNPGTGDYEQY TRBJ2-7 TRBV2
ASSLVLSSDNEQF TRBJ2-1 TRBV5-1
ASSWGSSNQPQH TRBJ1-5 TRBV27
ASSQDLDFTHNEQF TRBJ2-1 TRBV3-1/TRBV3-2
AWSVKQRDQPQH TRBJ1-5 TRBV30
ASSRGDREDEAF TRBJ1-1 TRBV5-1
ASSGTTQGAYEKLF TRBJ1-4 TRBV25-1
ASRLNQPQH TRBJ1-5 TRBV2
ASSLGGQTAPGGYT TRBJ1-2 TRBV7-3
ASSLNSGSGNQPQH TRBJ1-5 TRBV5-6
AWSVGSDSNQPQH TRBJ1-5 TRBV30
ASSSSRGANQPQH TRBJ1-5 TRBV27
ASRRTGGGQEQY TRBJ2-7 TRBV27
ASSRPASGPLMEEQY TRBJ2-7 TRBV3-1/TRBV3-2
ASSRLEGGVGYT TRBJ1-2 TRBV3-1/TRBV3-2
ASSLTTSLAEAF TRBJ1-1 TRBV28
ASSRGLGSYNEQF TRBJ2-1 TRBV7-2
ARRPDRGETQY TRBJ2-5 TRBV21-1
ASSPRPGTGYTGELF TRBJ2-2 TRBV9
SASTVYEQY TRBJ2-7 TRBV20-1
ASSLRVDTDTQY TRBJ2-3 TRBV7-2
ASSNAGLHEQY TRBJ2-7 TRBV7-2
ASSPTVSSYNEQF TRBJ2-1 TRBV27
ASSLQGGGYT TRBJ1-2 TRBV12-3/TRBV12-4
AWSGQYEQY TRBJ2-7 TRBV30
ASSLSVAGWESGELF TRBJ2-2 TRBV5-1
ASSTTGGTEAF TRBJ1-1 TRBV7-3
ASGRGPGELF TRBJ2-2 TRBV6-5
ASSLTRLAGVTYEQY TRBJ2-7 TRBV5-1
ASSSRQGTEAF TRBJ1-1 TRBV5-4
ASSIVDTGANVLT TRBJ2-6 TRBV19
ASSTRQAGAF TRBJ1-1 TRBV19
ASSQADYGYT TRBJ1-2 TRBV14
ASRLQGDSYEQY TRBJ2-7 TRBV28
ASSHPLLARGYT TRBJ1-2 TRBV3-1/TRBV3-2